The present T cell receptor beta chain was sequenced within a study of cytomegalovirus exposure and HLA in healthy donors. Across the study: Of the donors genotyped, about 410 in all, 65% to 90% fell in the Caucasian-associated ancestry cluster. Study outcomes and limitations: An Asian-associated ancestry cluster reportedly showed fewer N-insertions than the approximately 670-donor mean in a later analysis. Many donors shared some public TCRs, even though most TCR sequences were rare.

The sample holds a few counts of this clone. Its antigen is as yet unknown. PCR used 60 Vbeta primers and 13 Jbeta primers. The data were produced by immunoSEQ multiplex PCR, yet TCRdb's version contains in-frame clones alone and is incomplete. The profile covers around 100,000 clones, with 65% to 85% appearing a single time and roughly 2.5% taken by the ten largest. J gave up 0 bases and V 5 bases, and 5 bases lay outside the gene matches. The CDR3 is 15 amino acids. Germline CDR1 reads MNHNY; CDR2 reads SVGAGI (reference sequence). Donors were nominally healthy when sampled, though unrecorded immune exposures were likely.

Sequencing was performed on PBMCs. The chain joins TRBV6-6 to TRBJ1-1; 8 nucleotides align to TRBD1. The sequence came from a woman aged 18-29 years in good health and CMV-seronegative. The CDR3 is CASSPRTGMNTEAFF. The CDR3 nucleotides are TGTGCCAGCAGTCCTCGGACAGGGATGAACACTGAAGCTTTCTTT.